The present T cell receptor (beta chain) was sequenced within a study of graft-versus-host responses after intestinal transplantation listed by TCRdb under 2021. A note on the overall study: The transplants that recipients got were multivisceral, liver-intestinal, or isolated intestinal. After intestinal transplantation, graft-versus-host and host-versus-graft alloreactive T cell clones in the graft, circulation and bone marrow were tracked using bulk TCR-beta CDR3 sequencing. Samples from a few later patients were sequenced in-house on an Illumina MiSeq with MiXCR processing rather than by the commercial service. Of the roughly 24 intestinal transplant recipients enrolled in the cohort, one of whom was a retransplant, a few patients without pretransplant specimens were excluded. Donor T cell macrochimerism was defined as a peak of at least 4% donor T cells among recipient peripheral blood mononuclear cells. To identify alloreactive clones, pre-transplant mixed lymphocyte reaction products were sequenced and compared with unstimulated pre-transplant donor and recipient T cells. Every recipient was given anti-thymocyte globulin induction, followed by approximately three years of maintenance tacrolimus and steroids.

The V and J ends are trimmed by 5 bases and 0 bases, leaving 10 bases between them. From a lookup of the germline V gene (reference sequence), CDR1 and CDR2 are SEHNR and FQNEAQ. Taken from cysteine to phenylalanine, the CDR3 has 15 residues. This entry keeps only the CDR3 DNA: 45 bases, framed from base 1. This clone was observed a handful of times. The specificity of this receptor is unknown. Base quality data are lacking; no much larger clone is found one base away. The method behind the library was the immunoSEQ multiplex PCR assay. In most patients, genomic DNA was isolated using the Qiagen DNeasy Blood and Tissue Kit and sent frozen to Adaptive Biotechnologies for TCR sequencing. High-throughput TCR-beta CDR3 sequencing of genomic DNA from most patients was performed by Adaptive Biotechnologies. The authors processed their data as follows. TCR sequencing data for over 15 patients were retrieved from Adaptive's ImmunoSEQ software; a few other patients were processed with MiXCR and VDJtools. CD4 versus CD8 sorting errors were corrected by removing sequences found in both subsets at a frequency ratio below 5:1. CDR3 nucleotide sequences shared between donor and recipient were removed because their origin could not be assigned. To be classed as alloreactive, a clone needed at least 2-fold expansion over unstimulated cells and a minimum CFSE-low frequency of 0.002% (template counts) or 0.001% (read counts). Mappable clones were those detected in sequenced pre-transplant spleen, lymph node, or MLR CFSE-low populations of the donor or recipient. Cumulative frequency of alloreactive clones was calculated as a percentage of all sequences weighted by copy number. TCRdb carries this immuneACCESS record with in-frame sequences only. Its versions omit some clonotypes, under half of them owing to an unresolved V gene in the studies checked, with the rest unexplained. The DNA was the basis for D and trimming; V, J and clone size are from that table. In all, the sample holds 130,000 to 150,000 clones, and over 90% of those were seen once. The ten most abundant clones make up about 0.18% of the sample.

The time point tag for this specimen amounts to: cells obtained before transplantation from donor or recipient. CD3+CD4+ and CD3+CD8+ populations were FACS-sorted from unstimulated pre-transplant donor and recipient cells taken from spleen or lymph nodes. Overall study outcomes, separate from this receptor: Patients with donor T cell macrochimerism had high GvH to HvG T cell clonal ratios in their allografts. The relatively low number and heterogeneity of intestinal transplant patients limited the conclusions. GvH clones were found in recipient bone marrow, and some of the GvH clones appeared earlier in ileal mucosa or blood, which is consistent with an intestinal mucosal origin. Peak levels of circulating GvH clones were associated with declines in HvG clones early after transplant.

The sequencing used unstimulated CD4+ T cells sorted from spleen or lymph node cells, collected before intestinal transplant. The chain was built from TRBV7-9 and TRBJ2-2; TRBD1 is perhaps the D gene, given 6 matching bases. The TCR comes from a human donor who received an intestinal transplant. The bases read TGTGCCAGCAGCCCCCGGACAGCGAACACCGGGGAGCTGTTTTTT. This is translated as CASSPRTANTGELFF. With all but the CDR3 taken from the reference TRBV7-9 and TRBJ2-2 genes, the full variable domain is: DTGVSQNPRHKITKRGQNVTFRCDPISEHNRLYWYRQTLGQGPEFLTYFQNEAQLEKSRLLSDRFSAERPKGSFSTLEIQRTEQGDSAMYLCASSPRTANTGELFFGEGSRLTVL.